The 22 T cell receptor beta chains reported below all come from one sample, sequenced in a study of radiotherapy plus CTLA-4 blockade in lung cancer. Some clones are missing from TCRdb's copy, which holds only in-frame ones; the method was immunoSEQ multiplex PCR. This sample yields around 80,000 clones, of which less than 85% are seen a single time; approximately 9.9% belongs to the top ten. Here the sequenced sample was peripheral blood, taken from a patient treated with radiotherapy plus ipilimumab. All receptors come from a human donor with non-small cell lung cancer whose response to radiotherapy plus ipilimumab could not be evaluated.

This clone was observed a few times. V is TRBV28 and J is TRBJ2-5, with D possibly TRBD1 on 5 matching bases. Trimming took 11 bases from V and 2 from J, leaving 18 bases between them. Germline V gene sequence: CDR1 MDHEN, CDR2 SYDVKM. The CDR3 spans 14 residues. The CDR3 protein is CALSGAGYQETQYF. CDR3 nucleotide sequence: TGTGCCCTCAGTGGGGCAGGGTATCAAGAGACCCAGTACTTC.

The rearrangement uses TRBV5-6 and TRBJ1-2, with a possible D match to TRBD1 (5 bases). Trimming took 3 bases from V and 7 from J, leaving 22 bases between them. The V gene's germline CDR1 is SGHDT and CDR2 YYEEEE. The CDR3 loop spans 16 amino acids. The CDR3 protein is CASSSRVLQSSLGYTF. The DNA for the CDR3 is TGTGCCAGCAGCTCCAGGGTTCTCCAATCATCCCTTGGCTACACCTTC.

J is TRBJ2-5 and V is TRBV5-4; TRBD2 matches at 14 bases. This CDR3 comprises 16 residues. V lost 2 bases to trimming and J lost 3 bases; unmatched junction nucleotides: 3. CDR1 is SGHNT, CDR2 YYREEE, per germline (reference sequence). The CDR3 loop reads CASSFGLAGGKETQYF. CDR3 nucleotide sequence: TGTGCCAGCAGCTTTGGACTAGCGGGGGGAAAAGAGACCCAGTACTTC.

This chain uses TRBV5-4 with TRBJ2-7; 9 bases map to TRBD1. The CDR3 is 14 residues long. Germline V lookup: CDR1 SGHNT, CDR2 YYREEE (reference sequence). V lost 4 bases, J lost 4 bases, and 6 bases stayed unmatched. The CDR3 DNA follows: TGTGCCAGCAGCCTGACAGGGGGGACTTACGAGCAGTACTTC. Residues: CASSLTGGTYEQYF.

This clone has just a few counts. The chain is built from TRBV5-1 and TRBJ2-1; 8 nucleotides match TRBD2. Germline V lookup: CDR1 SGHRS, CDR2 YFSETQ. The CDR3 consists of 15 residues. Trimming cost V 2 bases and J 5 bases; bases outside gene matches: 6. The CDR3 DNA sequence: TGCGCCAGCAGCTTTAGCGGGGAGATCCACAATGAGCAGTTCTTC. Amino acid sequence: CASSFSGEIHNEQFF.

The V call is TRBV9, the J call TRBJ2-7; 13 nucleotides agree with TRBD2. V gave up 0 bases and J gave up 4 bases; unmatched junction bases: 4. Per the germline V gene, CDR1 is SGDLS and CDR2 is YYNGEE. The CDR3 consists of 16 residues. CDR3 amino acids: CASSVAPTSGRYEQYF. The CDR3 bases are TGTGCCAGCAGCGTAGCTCCGACTAGCGGGAGGTACGAGCAGTACTTC.

Notes on this clone: One end of the junction does not line up with germline, which may come from a read error. V and J are TRBV30 and TRBJ2-1; 9 nucleotides agree with TRBD2. Germline CDR1 is GTSNPN and CDR2 is SVGIG (reference sequence). This CDR3 region has 14 residues. CDR3 region: CAWSVGTSYDEQFF. The CDR3 DNA follows: TGTGCCTGGAGTGTAGGGACTAGCTACGATGAGCAGTTCTTC.

The V call is TRBV19, the J call TRBJ1-2, with 7 bases that match TRBD1. This CDR3 contains 18 residues. V was clipped by 9 bases and J by 7 bases; unmatched bases: 26. Germline-derived CDR1 and CDR2 are LNHDA and SQIVND (reference sequence). CDR3 in amino acids: CASETPFPRSGTDSGYTF. CDR3 DNA: TGTGCCAGCGAGACACCCTTCCCCCGCTCGGGGACAGACAGTGGCTACACCTTC.

The chain links TRBV4-1 to TRBJ2-2, with 10 bases identical to TRBD2. V shed 4 bases, J shed 4 bases, and the junction held 24 bases outside the gene matches. CDR1 is MGHRA, CDR2 YSYEKL, per germline. The CDR3 totals 22 residues. The DNA of the CDR3 is TGCGCCAGCAGCCCTGAGGCGCCTAGCGGGAGCCTCGCACAAATTCTCACCGGGGAGCTGTTTTTT. Its protein product is CASSPEAPSGSLAQILTGELFF.

The rearrangement links TRBV7-3 to TRBJ2-5, with a possible D match to TRBD1 (6 bases). The germline V gene encodes CDR1 SGHTA and CDR2 FQGTGA. Trimming took 3 bases from V and 1 from J, leaving 12 bases between them. The CDR3 length is 15 residues. The CDR3 is CASSFHTGIQETQYF. The DNA of the CDR3 is TGTGCCAGCAGCTTCCACACAGGGATCCAAGAGACCCAGTACTTC.

V usage is TRBV7-8 and J usage is TRBJ1-1, with TRBD1 matching over 7 bases. CDR1 and CDR2 from the germline V gene are SGHVS and FQNEAQ. This CDR3 is built from 15 residues. Trimming removed 5 bases from V and 11 bases from J; junction bases left unmatched: 17. Here the CDR3 reads CASSPFNPGQGVAFF. The CDR3 nucleotides read TGTGCCAGCAGCCCCTTTAATCCAGGGCAGGGGGTCGCTTTCTTT.

This clone was detected only once. This rearrangement joins TRBV11-2 to TRBJ2-3; 7 bases agree with TRBD2. CDR3 length: 15 amino acids. V lost 3 bases to trimming and J lost 2 bases; unmatched junction nucleotides: 5. The germline gives CDR1 SGHAT, CDR2 FQNNGV. The CDR3 sequence: CASSFERGHTDTQYF. The DNA of the CDR3 is TGTGCCAGCAGCTTTGAGCGGGGCCACACAGATACGCAGTATTTT.

This clone was found a few times. J is TRBJ2-7 and V is TRBV30, with 8 bases fitting TRBD1. J was trimmed by 7 bases and V by 4 bases; bases with no gene match: 6. Germline lookup yields CDR1 GTSNPN and CDR2 SVGIG (reference sequence). This CDR3 region has 12 residues. CDR3 residues: CAWNRGVGEQYF. The CDR3 nucleotides read TGTGCCTGGAACAGGGGGGTGGGAGAGCAGTACTTC.

V usage is TRBV18 and J usage is TRBJ2-1; 10 bases fit TRBD2. The germline gives CDR1 KGHSH, CDR2 LQKENI. V lost 5 bases to trimming and J lost 2 bases; unmatched junction nucleotides: 3. CDR3 length equals 15 residues. Written as DNA, the CDR3 is TGTGCCAGCTCAGATAGCGGGAGGACCTACAATGAGCAGTTCTTC. This translates into CASSDSGRTYNEQFF.

The chain has TRBV5-3 and TRBJ2-6, with 10 bases fitting TRBD1. TRBV5-3 is classed as an ORF, of uncertain function. The CDR3 has 19 residues. Unmatched junction bases numbered 8, after V lost 0 bases and J lost 2 bases. In DNA, the CDR3 is TGTGCCAGAAGCTTGGAGGGACAGGGGACCAGAACTGGGGCCAACGTCCTGACTTTC. Its protein is CARSLEGQGTRTGANVLTF.

This clone was detected ten times or more. The rearrangement uses TRBV13 and TRBJ1-1, with D unclear. The CDR3 totals 14 residues. V shed 3 bases and J shed 1 base, with 9 bases lying between them. Germline V gives CDR1 PRHDT, CDR2 FYEKMQ (reference sequence). In DNA form, the CDR3 reads TGTGCCAGCAGCTTGGAGGACGGGAACACTGAAGCTTTCTTT. Residues: CASSLEDGNTEAFF.

This rearrangement joins TRBV7-8 to TRBJ2-7, with 7 bases aligning to TRBD2. The J segment lost 6 bases and the V segment lost 2 bases, leaving 7 bases of the junction unmatched. The CDR3 consists of 14 residues. Per the germline V gene, CDR1 is SGHVS and CDR2 is FQNEAQ. In DNA, the CDR3 is TGTGCCAGCAGCTTAATCACTAGCGAAGGCGAGCAGTACTTC. This encodes CASSLITSEGEQYF.

The rearrangement joins TRBV5-1 to TRBJ2-5; 13 bases fit TRBD2. With 4 bases clipped from V and 4 bases from J, the junction kept 7 bases outside the gene matches. The V gene's germline CDR1 is SGHRS and CDR2 YFSETQ. This CDR3 has 16 amino acids. The CDR3, as DNA: TGCGCCAGCAGCCCCGGGACTAGCGGGGTCGGAGAGACCCAGTACTTC. This encodes CASSPGTSGVGETQYF.

This clone was seen just once. The chain has TRBV2 and TRBJ1-5; 8 nucleotides align to TRBD1. The V segment lost 6 bases and the J segment 3 bases; nucleotides outside the gene matches: 7. Germline-derived CDR1 and CDR2 are SNHLY and FYNNEI. The CDR3 runs 15 residues. Written as DNA, the CDR3 is TGTGCCAGCAGACAGGGGGGGGGATACAATCAGCCCCAGCATTTT. Protein sequence: CASRQGGGYNQPQHF.

V usage is TRBV19 and J usage is TRBJ1-4; perhaps TRBD1 as D (5 bases). The CDR3 is made up of 15 amino acids. V was shortened by 7 bases and J by 4 bases, with 16 bases between the two germline ends. The germline V gene encodes CDR1 LNHDA and CDR2 SQIVND (reference sequence). The CDR3 DNA follows: TGTGCCAGTAAACCATCAGGGTTCAGTAATGAAAAACTGTTTTTT. Its protein product is CASKPSGFSNEKLFF.

At least ten counts were recorded for this clone. The V and J genes are TRBV10-3 and TRBJ1-5; D possibly corresponds to TRBD1 (6 bases). Germline V lookup: CDR1 ENHRY, CDR2 SYGVKD. Trimming stripped 2 bases from V and 6 bases from J, with 11 bases between. The CDR3 length is 14 residues. DNA for the CDR3: TGTGCCATCAGTGAGGGGGGCGCGGGTCAGCCCCAGCATTTT. Protein sequence: CAISEGGAGQPQHF.

This clone was picked up a small number of times. This chain uses TRBV9 with TRBJ1-3; TRBD1 matches at 7 bases. V shed 4 bases, J shed 3 bases, and the junction held 16 bases outside the gene matches. CDR3 size: 18 residues. CDR1 SGDLS and CDR2 YYNGEE come from the germline V gene. The CDR3 DNA reads TGTGCCAGCAGCCCAAGCTTAAGAGAGGGGGCAGGTGGAAACACCATATATTTT. Translated: CASSPSLREGAGGNTIYF.